The rows below give T cell receptor beta chains drawn from one sample of a study of blood T cell repertoires in COVID-19. Measured with immunoSEQ multiplex PCR; TCRdb has only the in-frame clones, and not every one. The data hold tens of thousands of clones, with approximately 78% observed a single time. The sample taken for sequencing was peripheral blood. These receptors all stem from a human donor with acute or convalescent COVID-19. The donor label of this sample is uncertain. Each CDR3 is given with its conserved first and last residue. D genes are given only for firm matches.

D gene,J gene,CDR3 length,V gene,CDR3 protein
TRBD1,TRBJ1-2,13,TRBV6-1,CASSETGDGGYTF
TRBD2,TRBJ2-5,13,TRBV30,CACLWTSSETQYF
.,TRBJ2-5,15,TRBV15,CATSRFQGGGETQYF
TRBD1,TRBJ2-1,16,TRBV2,CASSERGTGGYNEQFF
TRBD2,TRBJ2-5,15,TRBV5-1,CASSTAGTIQETQYF
.,TRBJ1-1,13,TRBV10-1,CASSDGRDTEAFF
.,TRBJ2-1,14,TRBV29-1,CSAEEVPGYNEQFF
.,TRBJ1-1,15,TRBV5-1,CASSLAGGGNTEAFF
.,TRBJ2-5,14,TRBV9,CASSVEGLRETQYF
TRBD2,TRBJ2-1,18,TRBV5-4,CASSIMALAGGPWNEQFF
.,TRBJ1-1,16,TRBV28,CASSLHGGPTNTEAFF
TRBD2,TRBJ2-2,14,TRBV2,CASTRGGPGGELFF